Ten or more counts support the clone carrying this T cell receptor (beta chain). Its matching antigen is unknown. The length of the CDR3 is 14 residues. With 5 bases removed from V and 1 base from J, the gap between germline ends came to 14 bases. CDR1 DFQATT and CDR2 SNEGSKA come from the germline V gene (reference sequence). The data were obtained in a study of CD8 T cells in ankylosing spondylitis. Broader study findings: Disease-linked clones reportedly concentrated significantly in matched ankylosing spondylitis synovial fluid.

Using its own MiXCR run on the 5' RACE reads, TCRdb lists one record per CDR3 protein. The repertoire holds around 250,000 distinct CDR3 sequences, with about 10% as singletons. The V and J genes are TRBV20-1 and TRBJ2-5, with D possibly matching TRBD1 (6 bases). Sequenced input: blood, either unsorted or a sorted T cell fraction (not recorded which). The origin of this receptor is a male donor with ankylosing spondylitis or in good health (not recorded which). The CDR3 here is CSALRTALQETQYF. CDR3 DNA: TGCAGTGCTCTTCGGACAGCCCTCCAAGAGACCCAGTACTTC.